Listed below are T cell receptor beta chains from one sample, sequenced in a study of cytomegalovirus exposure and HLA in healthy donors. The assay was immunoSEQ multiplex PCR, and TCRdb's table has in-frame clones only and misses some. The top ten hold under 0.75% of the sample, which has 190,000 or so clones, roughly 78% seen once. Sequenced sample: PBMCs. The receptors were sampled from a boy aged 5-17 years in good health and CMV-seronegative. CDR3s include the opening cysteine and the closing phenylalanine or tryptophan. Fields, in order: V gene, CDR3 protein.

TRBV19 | CASSVRSPGDEKLFF
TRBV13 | CASSPGTEGTYEQYF
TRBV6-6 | CASSYSAGVTDTQYF
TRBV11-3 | CASSLGTGMNTEAFF
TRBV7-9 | CASIKGGTATNEKLFF
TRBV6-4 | CASSVLAGGESKQYF
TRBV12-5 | CASGLEGNYGYTF
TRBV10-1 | CASSGRGTDTQYF
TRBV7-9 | CASSLTGEEQYF
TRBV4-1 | CASSSPGTGAGYTF
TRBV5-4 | CASSLAGYQPQHF
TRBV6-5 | CASSPLLSTDTQYF
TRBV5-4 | CASSLAGGAREQYF
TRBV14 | CASSRSVNEQFF
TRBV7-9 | CASSLAGSMDEQFF
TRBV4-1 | CASSHQGAIPPTGEKLFF
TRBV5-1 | CASSAGQGSGWETQYF
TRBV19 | CASSDRILSGYTF
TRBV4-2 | CASSRWGANEKLFF
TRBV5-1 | CASSFADTNSGNTIYF
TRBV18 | CASSPGGAHTGELFF
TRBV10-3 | CAISELAGSYEQYF
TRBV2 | CASSESMELHGYTF
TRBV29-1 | CSVEGSDYGYTF
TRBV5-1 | CASSLGLAGPKSSYEQYF
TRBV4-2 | CASSPGTLGNEKLFF
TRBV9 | CASSVELAGGTDTQYF
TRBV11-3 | CASSLIAGGPGTDTQYF
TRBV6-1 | CASPPGTWYGYTF
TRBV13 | CASSYRAGGTYNEQFF
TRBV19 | CASSPRTGLRITEAFF